The entry below gives a single T cell receptor (beta chain) sequence along with its context. The antigen is unknown. The sample is drawn from a study of radiotherapy plus CTLA-4 blockade in lung cancer. Study information: Among patients, under 20% showed objective responses, and about 31% had disease control.

Assay: immunoSEQ multiplex PCR; the TCRdb copy retains only in-frame clones and omits some. In the table there are around 82,000 clones, 60% to 85% of which are singletons. Chemo-refractory metastatic non-small-cell lung cancer patients underwent focal radiation alongside CTLA-4 blockade with ipilimumab. CDR1 is SGHNT and CDR2 is YENEEA in the germline V gene. This CDR3 comprises 12 residues. V lost 4 bases and J lost 5, with 9 bases in between. Overall study results and limits: Interferon-beta and early blood T cell clone dynamics reportedly predicted response best. Subsequent to radiotherapy plus ipilimumab, tumor-derived TCR clones underwent expansion in blood.

This chain joins TRBV11-3 and TRBJ2-7; a weak D match, TRBD2 (5 bases). This TCR derives from a human donor with non-small cell lung cancer whose response to radiotherapy plus ipilimumab could not be evaluated. Some clones in this sample may be carry-over from other donors' samples. The specimen was peripheral blood, collected from a patient treated with radiotherapy plus ipilimumab. CDR3 sequence: CASSSDGDEQYF. In DNA, the CDR3 is TGTGCCAGCAGCTCGGACGGGGACGAGCAGTACTTC.